This TCR beta chain came from a study of Ad26.COV2.S vaccination and SARS-CoV-2 variants. Background on the study: Intramuscular Ad26.COV2.S at 5x10^10 or 1x10^11 viral particles. Whole-study findings and limits: Vaccine recipients had higher spike-specific TCR breadth than placebo recipients. Measurement of non-spike TCR breadth gave similar results in vaccine and placebo recipients. Overall T cell responses may have been underestimated by the analyses of TCR breadth and depth.

Stated treatment: about 20 received Ad26.COV2.S at low or high dose, single or two shots; five or six received placebo; per-sample allocation not given. Each sample was drawn 63 days after the first injection (of vaccine or placebo). Sequencing was performed with immunoSEQ multiplex PCR; in TCRdb, only in-frame clones are kept and a portion is missing. In the table there are around 450,000 clones, 89% of which are singletons. The trim removed 3 bases at V and 7 bases at J, leaving 7 bases unmatched. Germline V CDR1 and CDR2: SGHRS, YFSETQ. This CDR3 is built from 14 residues. As for this clone: The antigen is not known.

The sample in question was peripheral blood, obtained in a trial of Ad26.COV2.S vaccine versus placebo. The receptor's source is a person aged 18-60 years who received the Ad26.COV2.S COVID-19 vaccine or a placebo. This rearrangement joins TRBV5-1 to TRBJ2-1; 7 positions match TRBD2. Written as DNA, the CDR3 is TGCGCCAGCAGCTGGGGACTACGAAAGAATGAGCAGTTCTTC. Translated: CASSWGLRKNEQFF.